This passage covers 25 T cell receptor beta chains from one sample sequenced in a study of shared clonotypes between healthy human individuals. Sequencing was performed with immunoSEQ multiplex PCR; in TCRdb, only in-frame clones are kept and a portion is missing. This sample has approximately 500,000 clones; over 60% occur once, and the top ten carry roughly an eighth. The sample consisted of PBMCs. The receptors come from a woman between 35 and 50 years old in good health. Some clones in this sample may be carry-over from other donors' samples.

The chain links TRBV5-1 to TRBJ1-3; TRBD1 is a possible D gene (6 bases). The V and J ends lost 4 bases and 3 bases respectively, with 17 bases between them. Germline-derived CDR1 and CDR2 are SGHRS and YFSETQ. CDR3 length: 16 amino acids. The CDR3 nucleotides read TGCGCCAGCAGCGCAGGCTCAGGGGAGATTGGAAACACCATATATTTT. It is translated as CASSAGSGEIGNTIYF.

In nucleotides, the CDR3 is TGTGCCAGCAGCCGCAGCTGGGGGGCAGGTGGAAACACCATATATTTT. Translated, it gives CASSRSWGAGGNTIYF. This chain connects TRBV28 to TRBJ1-3; TRBD1 is a possible D gene (6 bases). CDR1 is MDHEN and CDR2 is SYDVKM in the germline V gene. The CDR3 is 16 amino acids. V was pared by 6 bases and J by 3 bases, with 18 bases between.

This clone was seen once. This chain joins TRBV6-1 and TRBJ1-6; 7 bases align to TRBD1. From germline, CDR1 is MNHNS and CDR2 SASEGT. J gave up 10 bases and V 4 bases, and 13 bases lay outside the gene matches. The CDR3 totals 16 residues. The CDR3 is CASSALPGQINSPLHF. CDR3 coding DNA: TGTGCCAGCAGTGCCTTACCGGGACAGATAAACTCACCCCTCCACTTT.

The chain uses TRBV7-2 and TRBJ2-7, with TRBD2 as a possible D gene (6 bases). Trimming stripped 3 bases from V and 2 bases from J, with 11 bases between. The CDR3 covers 14 residues. Germline CDR1 and CDR2: SGHTA and FQGNSA. The CDR3 sequence: CASSFLATPYEQYF. The CDR3 coding sequence is TGTGCCAGCAGCTTTCTAGCGACGCCCTACGAGCAGTACTTC.

The chain combines TRBV11-2 with TRBJ2-7; the match to TRBD2 covers 8 bases. The J segment lost 5 bases and the V segment lost 2 bases, leaving 11 bases of the junction unmatched. Germline-derived CDR1 and CDR2 are SGHAT and FQNNGV. The CDR3 is made up of 16 amino acids. The CDR3 protein is CASSLSVNSGIHEQYF. DNA of the CDR3: TGTGCCAGCAGCTTAAGTGTTAATAGCGGGATCCACGAGCAGTACTTC.

In its sample, this clone was seen a few times. The V gene is TRBV7-9, the J gene TRBJ1-2; weak D call: TRBD1 (6 bases). Germline V gives CDR1 SEHNR, CDR2 FQNEAQ (reference sequence). V lost 5 bases, J lost 6 bases, and 16 bases lay in between. The CDR3 has 14 residues. CDR3 loop: CASSANREGHGYTF. The DNA of the CDR3 is TGTGCCAGCAGCGCAAACAGGGAAGGCCATGGCTACACCTTC.

Note on this clone: A far larger clone is just one base off, so this is likely a read error. The rearrangement uses TRBV5-4 and TRBJ2-7, with D tentatively TRBD2 (6 bases). Germline assignment: CDR1 SGHNT and CDR2 YYREEE (reference sequence). The CDR3 has 15 amino acids. The CDR3 here is CASSLGGASSYDQYF. As DNA, the CDR3 is TGTGCCAGCAGCTTAGGCGGGGCGAGCTCCTACGATCAGTACTTC.

This chain joins TRBV27 and TRBJ2-7; 7 bases fit TRBD1. Germline CDR1 and CDR2: MNHEY and SMNVEV (reference sequence). With V trimmed by 7 bases and J by 6 bases, 15 bases remained unmatched. The CDR3 spans 15 residues. In nucleotides, the CDR3 is TGTGCCAGCACCTTACGCCCGACAGGGAGTCGCGAGCAGTACTTC. Translated, it gives CASTLRPTGSREQYF.

This clone was observed a handful of times. CDR3 region: CAWTPISLKETQYF. DNA for the CDR3: TGTGCCTGGACCCCAATCAGCCTTAAGGAGACCCAGTACTTC. The V gene is TRBV30, the J gene TRBJ2-5; D ambiguous. The CDR3 consists of 14 residues. Germline V gene lookup returns CDR1 GTSNPN and CDR2 SVGIG (reference sequence). Trimming removed 4 bases at V and 5 bases at J, with 17 bases between. Based on the CDR3 plus reference TRBV30 and TRBJ2-5, the full variable domain is SQTIHQWPATLVQPVGSPLSLECTVEGTSNPNLYWYRQAAGRGLQLLFYSVGIGQISSEVPQNLSASRPQDRQFILSSKKLLLSDSGFYLCAWTPISLKETQYFGPGTRLLVL.

This clone has just one count. The chain has TRBV28 and TRBJ1-1, with D possibly TRBD1 on 5 matching bases. The CDR3 spans 15 residues. Germline CDR1 is MDHEN and CDR2 is SYDVKM. The V and J ends lost 7 bases and 0 bases respectively, with 15 bases between them. The CDR3 DNA reads as TGTGCCAGCATGACCCTTGGGGGTATGAACACTGAAGCTTTCTTT. It codes for CASMTLGGMNTEAFF.

Concerning this clone: This same CDR3 is encoded by further DNA sequences in the sample. This chain joins TRBV18 and TRBJ2-5; D might be TRBD2 (6 bases). The CDR3 loop spans 14 amino acids. Between the trimmed V and J ends, which lost 2 bases and 1 base, there was a span of 8 bases. The V gene's germline CDR1 is KGHSH and CDR2 LQKENI. CDR3 residues: CASSPTGGQETQYF. In nucleotides, the CDR3 is TGTGCCAGCTCACCAACCGGGGGCCAAGAGACCCAGTACTTC.

This clone was observed a handful of times. The chain is built from TRBV7-3 and TRBJ1-2, with D perhaps matching TRBD1 (6 bases). The germline gives CDR1 SGHTA, CDR2 FQGTGA. The V end was cut by 5 bases, the J end by 2 bases, with 15 bases between. The CDR3 contains 15 residues. The CDR3, as DNA: TGTGCCAGCAGCCCCCGCGGGGGGCCCAACTATGGCTACACCTTC. As protein: CASSPRGGPNYGYTF.

This sequence joins TRBV6-1 and TRBJ1-1; D gene unclear. CDR1 is MNHNS, CDR2 SASEGT, per germline. V was trimmed by 4 bases and J by 5 bases, leaving 11 bases between them. CDR3 size: 13 residues. In DNA form, the CDR3 reads TGTGCCAGCAGTGGTTTGGCAGTTACTGAAGCTTTCTTT. It encodes CASSGLAVTEAFF.

The rearrangement joins TRBV15 to TRBJ2-5; TRBD1 or TRBD2 may be the D gene (6 bases each). V shed 4 bases and J shed 6 bases, with 15 bases lying between them. CDR1 and CDR2 (germline): LNHNV, YYDKDF (reference sequence). The CDR3 length is 14 residues. CDR3 loop: CATSKGGGRQTQYF. Written as DNA, the CDR3 is TGTGCCACCAGCAAAGGAGGGGGTCGCCAGACCCAGTACTTC. Looking up the rest from reference TRBV15 and TRBJ2-5 gives the full variable domain: DAMVIQNPRYQVTQFGKPVTLSCSQTLNHNVMYWYQQKSSQAPKLLFHYYDKDFNNEADTPDNFQSRRPNTSFCFLDIRSPGLGDTAMYLCATSKGGGRQTQYFGPGTRLLVL.

The chain is built from TRBV27 and TRBJ2-7, with unresolved D. In germline, CDR1 is MNHEY, CDR2 SMNVEV (reference sequence). This CDR3 region has 15 residues. V lost 6 bases and J 0 bases, leaving 15 bases between the germline ends. For the CDR3, the DNA is TGTGCCAGCAGCCCCGAGTGGATTTCCTCCTACGAGCAGTACTTC. Amino acids: CASSPEWISSYEQYF.

The V call is TRBV18, the J call TRBJ2-7, with D possibly being TRBD1 or TRBD2 (5 bases each). Germline loops: CDR1 KGHSH, CDR2 LQKENI. V was clipped by 4 bases and J by 3 bases, with 13 bases between them. The CDR3 covers 14 residues. This chain's CDR3 is CASSLRDEYYEQYF. The CDR3 bases are TGTGCCAGCTCACTCCGGGACGAGTACTACGAGCAGTACTTC.

For the CDR3, the DNA is TGCGCCAGCAGCTTGGCCAGGACTAGCGGGAGTTCCTACAATGAGCAGTTCTTC. This gives the protein CASSLARTSGSSYNEQFF. The chain couples TRBV5-1 to TRBJ2-1, with 13 bases that match TRBD2. This CDR3 contains 18 residues. After removal of 0 bases from V and 1 base from J, the junction contained 4 bases not matched to a gene. CDR1 is SGHRS, CDR2 YFSETQ, per germline.

The gene calls are TRBV27 and TRBJ1-2; D uncertain. CDR1 MNHEY and CDR2 SMNVEV come from the germline V gene (reference sequence). This CDR3 contains 14 residues. V was shortened by 5 bases and J by 4 bases, with 14 bases between the two germline ends. The CDR3 here is CASSPPRTSYGYTF. CDR3 coding DNA: TGTGCCAGCAGTCCTCCCCGGACGTCCTATGGCTACACCTTC.

The chain couples TRBV11-2 to TRBJ1-5; D is possibly TRBD1 (5 bases). V shed 5 bases and J shed 3 bases, with 14 bases lying between them. Germline CDR1 SGHAT, CDR2 FQNNGV. The CDR3 runs 15 residues. The CDR3 here is CASSPDGTVNQPQHF. The CDR3 DNA follows: TGTGCCAGCAGCCCAGACGGGACGGTCAATCAGCCCCAGCATTTT.

This clone was counted once. The chain couples TRBV15 to TRBJ2-6, with D perhaps TRBD2 (6 bases). CDR1 and CDR2 (germline): LNHNV, YYDKDF (reference sequence). V lost 1 base and J lost 3, with 10 bases in between. There are 16 residues in the CDR3. Written as DNA, the CDR3 is TGTGCCACCAGCAGAGTTTCGGGGGTTGGGGCCAACGTCCTGACTTTC. Protein sequence: CATSRVSGVGANVLTF.

V gene TRBV5-1 combines with J gene TRBJ1-1; 8 nucleotides match TRBD1. CDR3 length: 15 residues. From germline, CDR1 is SGHRS and CDR2 YFSETQ. V was pared by 4 bases and J by 1 base, with 6 bases of the junction left unmatched. CDR3 residues: CASSNVDRGNTEAFF. CDR3 DNA sequence: TGCGCCAGCAGCAATGTCGACAGGGGGAACACTGAAGCTTTCTTT. Full variable domain (rest looked up from reference TRBV5-1 and TRBJ1-1): KAGVTQTPRYLIKTRGQQVTLSCSPISGHRSVSWYQQTPGQGLQFLFEYFSETQRNKGNFPGRFSGRQFSNSRSEMNVSTLELGDSALYLCASSNVDRGNTEAFFGQGTRLTVV.

This sequence joins TRBV7-9 and TRBJ1-2; D ambiguous. CDR3 length equals 12 residues. Germline-derived CDR1 and CDR2 are SEHNR and FQNEAQ (reference sequence). Trimming shortened V by 0 bases and J by 5 bases, and 4 bases separated the two germline ends. In DNA form, the CDR3 reads TGTGCCAGCAGCTTAGCCAATTATGGCTACACCTTC. This encodes CASSLANYGYTF.

This chain uses TRBV6-1 with TRBJ1-2, with D possibly being TRBD1 (6 bases). The CDR3 covers 16 residues. CDR1 and CDR2 (germline): MNHNS, SASEGT. V was cut by 1 base and J by 3 bases, with 15 bases left in between. Written as DNA, the CDR3 is TGTGCCAGCAGTGAAGTGGTCCCGGAGGGGGACTATGGCTACACCTTC. Translation: CASSEVVPEGDYGYTF.

On this clone: At one boundary the junction diverges from the germline segment, which might be a read error. The chain carries TRBV6-6 and TRBJ2-3, with 8 nucleotides matching TRBD1. The CDR3 has 16 amino acids. CDR1 is MNHNY, CDR2 SVGAGI, per germline (reference sequence). Here the CDR3 reads CASCYRGATPSDTQYF. CDR3 bases: TGTGCCAGCTGTTACAGGGGGGCAACGCCCTCAGATACGCAGTATTTT.

This chain joins TRBV7-6 and TRBJ2-1; D might be TRBD2 (6 bases). The CDR3 contains 15 residues. Trimming removed 3 bases from V and 5 bases from J, with 14 bases in between. CDR1 SGHVS and CDR2 FNYEAQ come from the germline V gene. The DNA for the CDR3 is TGTGCCAGCAGCTTGACTAGGGGTGGCCACAATGAGCAGTTCTTC. Amino acids: CASSLTRGGHNEQFF.